This T cell receptor (beta chain) was obtained from a study of response to subunit inactivated influenza vaccine. TCRdb reprocessed the RT-PCR reads via MiXCR and lists one record per CDR3 protein. This table has about 620,000 distinct CDR3 sequences, 10% to 12% appearing once. The CDR3 has 17 amino acids. Germline trimming cut 4 bases from V and 3 bases from J; bases unmatched to any gene: 10. Per germline, CDR1 ENHRY and CDR2 SYGVKD. The data also belong to a second study, concerning T cells expressing NK-cell markers. That investigation notes: Making the TCR beta cDNA relied on 5'RACE template switching with UMIs. The authors applied an anti-gamma-delta TCR antibody in several experiments, and it restricted sorting to alpha-beta TCR T cells.

The source was PBMCs from blood, collected on the day of vaccination. V gene TRBV10-3 combines with J gene TRBJ2-7; 12 nucleotides line up with TRBD2. The clonotype was recovered from a man in his fifties who received an inactivated influenza vaccine. The CDR3, as DNA: TGTGCCATCAGTGGGACTAGCGGGATTCTTAACAACTACGAGCAGTACTTC. Translating it yields CAISGTSGILNNYEQYF.